A single sample is the source of the 7 T cell receptor beta chains below, sequenced in a study of cytomegalovirus exposure and HLA in healthy donors. This PCR relied on a set of 60 Vbeta primers and 13 Jbeta primers. Sequencing was performed with immunoSEQ multiplex PCR; in TCRdb, only in-frame clones are kept and a portion is missing. This sample yields fewer than 250,000 clones, of which over 60% are seen a single time; 2% to 2.5% belongs to the top ten. The sample comprised PBMCs. The receptors were gathered from a woman aged 25-40 years in good health and CMV-seropositive.

The J gene is TRBJ1-1, the V gene TRBV20-1; D is unresolved. There are 11 residues in the CDR3. V gave up 3 bases and J gave up 7 bases, with 9 bases separating them. Germline V gene data show CDR1 as DFQATT and CDR2 as SNEGSKA (reference sequence). CDR3 nucleotides: TGCAGTGCTAGTTCGGGTTATGAAGCTTTCTTT. Translated, it gives CSASSGYEAFF.

The V call is TRBV29-1, the J call TRBJ2-7; 9 bases are a match to TRBD1. The CDR3 has 16 residues. J was trimmed by 1 base and V by 6 bases; bases with no gene match: 13. Germline lookup yields CDR1 SQVTM and CDR2 ANQGSEA. For the CDR3, the DNA is TGCAGCGTAGCAGACCCGGGACAGGGATATTCCTACGAGCAGTACTTC. Translated, it gives CSVADPGQGYSYEQYF.

The rearrangement uses TRBV6-1 and TRBJ2-7; 7 positions agree with TRBD1. The CDR3 sequence is 13 residues long. Germline loops: CDR1 MNHNS, CDR2 SASEGT. The V gene end was trimmed by 6 bases and the J gene end by 3 bases; junction bases not matched to a gene: 5. The CDR3 nucleotides read TGTGCCAGCAGAAGACAGGGCCACTACGAGCAGTACTTC. Translation: CASRRQGHYEQYF.

The chain couples TRBV7-9 to TRBJ1-2; D may be TRBD1 (6 bases). The CDR3 is 13 residues long. Germline-derived CDR1 and CDR2 are SEHNR and FQNEAQ (reference sequence). Between the trimmed V and J ends, which lost 5 bases and 5 bases, there was a span of 12 bases. CDR3 sequence reads: CASSRQANYGYTF. The CDR3 DNA follows: TGTGCCAGCAGCCGACAGGCCAATTATGGCTACACCTTC.

The gene calls are TRBV4-1 and TRBJ2-5; a possible D gene is TRBD1 (5 bases). V shed 1 base and J shed 5 bases, with 11 bases lying between them. The germline V gene encodes CDR1 MGHRA and CDR2 YSYEKL. CDR3 length equals 14 residues. CDR3 region: CASSQGPRGETQYF. The CDR3 bases are TGCGCCAGCAGCCAAGGGCCTAGGGGTGAGACCCAGTACTTC.

This clone was observed once. This sequence joins TRBV5-1 and TRBJ2-3; D possibly corresponds to TRBD1 (6 bases). The length of the CDR3 is 15 residues. Germline loops: CDR1 SGHRS, CDR2 YFSETQ. The V gene lost 6 bases and the J gene lost 2 bases, with 16 bases spanning the gap. The CDR3 coding sequence is TGCGCCAGCAACCCAGGGGTGATACTCACAGATACGCAGTATTTT. Protein sequence: CASNPGVILTDTQYF.

J is TRBJ2-3 and V is TRBV4-3; 7 nucleotides align to TRBD1. J lost 1 base, V lost 0 bases, and 10 bases had no gene match. The CDR3 runs 18 residues. The germline CDR1 and CDR2 sequences are LGHNA and YSLEER. The CDR3 sequence: CASSQDWTGGSGTDTQYF. The CDR3 coding sequence is TGCGCCAGCAGCCAAGACTGGACAGGCGGCAGTGGCACAGATACGCAGTATTTT.